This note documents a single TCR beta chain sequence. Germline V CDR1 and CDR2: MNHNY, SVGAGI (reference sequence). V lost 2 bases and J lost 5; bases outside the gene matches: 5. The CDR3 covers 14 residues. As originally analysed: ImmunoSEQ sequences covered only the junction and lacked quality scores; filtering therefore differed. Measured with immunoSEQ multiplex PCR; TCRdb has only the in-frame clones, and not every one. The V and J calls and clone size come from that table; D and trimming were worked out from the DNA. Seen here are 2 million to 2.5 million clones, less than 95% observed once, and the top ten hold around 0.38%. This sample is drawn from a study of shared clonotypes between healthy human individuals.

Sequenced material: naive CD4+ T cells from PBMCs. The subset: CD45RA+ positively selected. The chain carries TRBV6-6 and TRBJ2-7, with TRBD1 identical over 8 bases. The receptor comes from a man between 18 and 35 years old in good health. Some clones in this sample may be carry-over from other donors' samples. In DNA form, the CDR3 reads TGTGCCAGCAGTTACGGGGACAGGTTCCACGAGCAGTACTTC. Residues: CASSYGDRFHEQYF.